This TCR beta chain was found in a study of T cells expressing NK-cell markers. Study at large: Seven sequenced donors out of eight were HCMV-seropositive, one seronegative.

TCRdb re-called the 5' RACE reads and catalogs CDR3 proteins one per entry, DNA excluded. The sample table sets out about 540,000 distinct CDR3 sequences. In germline, CDR1 is MNHEY, CDR2 SMNVEV (reference sequence). There are 13 residues in the CDR3. The source of this sequence is a man younger than 35 in good health. This chain links TRBV27 with TRBJ2-7; TCRdb selects TRBD1, and the lack of DNA leaves this call unchecked. Sequencing was performed on blood T cells: a sorted CD56 or NKG2C T cell subset, CD4+ or CD8+ T cells, or bulk PBMC T cells (not recorded which). The CDR3 spells CASSFLQGYEQYF.